Each of the 23 T cell receptor beta chains below was sequenced from the same sample in a study of T cell changes during pregnancy in multiple sclerosis. Using immunoSEQ multiplex PCR, the repertoire was profiled, and TCRdb retains in-frame clones only, with some absent. The table lists approximately 69,000 clones, around 94% of them singletons. The source material was peripheral blood, sampled in the second trimester of pregnancy. The receptors originated from a female donor in good health, enrolled as a control in a pregnancy study.

The chain is built from TRBV27 and TRBJ2-7; D ambiguous. CDR3 length equals 11 residues. The V gene lost 4 bases and the J gene lost 3 bases, with 4 bases spanning the gap. In germline, CDR1 is MNHEY, CDR2 SMNVEV (reference sequence). CDR3 sequence (DNA): TGTGCCAGCAGTTCCTACTACGAGCAGTACTTC. Translating gives CASSSYYEQYF.

V is TRBV7-9 and J is TRBJ2-3, with a possible D match to TRBD1 (5 bases). The CDR3 consists of 14 residues. V shed 5 bases and J shed 5 bases, with 14 bases lying between them. Germline V CDR1 and CDR2: SEHNR, FQNEAQ (reference sequence). CDR3 nucleotides: TGTGCCAGCAGCGAATCGCAGGGCAAAGATACGCAGTATTTT. Residues: CASSESQGKDTQYF.

There are a few counts of this clone. The rearrangement joins TRBV4-3 to TRBJ1-5, with 7 bases identical to TRBD1. This CDR3 is built from 15 residues. V lost 1 base to trimming and J lost 7 bases; unmatched junction nucleotides: 7. CDR1 and CDR2 (germline): LGHNA, YSLEER. CDR3 DNA sequence: TGCGCCAGCAGCCAAGTACAGGGGTCCCACCAGCCCCAGCATTTT. Protein product: CASSQVQGSHQPQHF.

The chain links TRBV7-2 to TRBJ1-5, with 8 positions matching TRBD1. This CDR3 has 15 residues. Germline V gene data show CDR1 as SGHTA and CDR2 as FQGNSA. The J segment lost 5 bases and the V segment lost 5 bases, leaving 8 bases of the junction unmatched. Here the CDR3 DNA reads TGTGCCAGCAGCCTATCGGACAGGGCCTATCAGCCCCAGCATTTT. Translated, it gives CASSLSDRAYQPQHF.

The chain is built from TRBV7-2 and TRBJ1-2; TRBD1 is a possible D gene (5 bases). Trimming removed 1 base at V and 4 bases at J, with 13 bases between. The CDR3 has 15 amino acids. Germline V gene lookup returns CDR1 SGHTA and CDR2 FQGNSA. CDR3 nucleotide sequence: TGTGCCAGCAGCTTAGGGGAGGGGCTCCTCTATGGCTACACCTTC. Translation gives CASSLGEGLLYGYTF.

This clone has only one observation. This chain uses TRBV19 with TRBJ1-1, with D maybe TRBD1 (5 bases). Germline-derived CDR1 and CDR2 are LNHDA and SQIVND (reference sequence). CDR3 size: 16 residues. V was trimmed by 2 bases and J by 0 bases, leaving 13 bases between them. This chain's CDR3 is CASSIRGTALNTEAFF. The CDR3, as DNA: TGTGCCAGTAGTATAAGGGGAACAGCCTTGAACACTGAAGCTTTCTTT.

V usage is TRBV28 and J usage is TRBJ2-7; TRBD2 matches 11 bases. V lost 3 bases, J lost 2 bases, and 3 bases stayed unmatched. This CDR3 contains 15 residues. CDR1 MDHEN and CDR2 SYDVKM come from the germline V gene. The CDR3 loop is CASSLASGGPYEQYF. The DNA for the CDR3 is TGTGCCAGCAGTTTGGCTAGCGGGGGGCCCTACGAGCAGTACTTC.

This clone has only one observation. The rearrangement uses TRBV30 and TRBJ2-3, with 7 nucleotides matching TRBD2. Germline V lookup: CDR1 GTSNPN, CDR2 SVGIG (reference sequence). This CDR3 comprises 13 residues. V shed 4 bases, J shed 4 bases, and the junction held 5 bases outside the gene matches. CDR3 DNA sequence: TGTGCCTGGAACAGCGGGGCATCAGATACGCAGTATTTT. It translates to CAWNSGASDTQYF.

This clone has just one count. The chain is built from TRBV4-3 and TRBJ2-1; the match to TRBD2 covers 8 bases. Germline CDR1 LGHNA, CDR2 YSLEER. V gave up 0 bases and J gave up 4 bases; unmatched junction bases: 5. CDR3 size: 16 residues. The CDR3 coding sequence is TGCGCCAGCAGCCAAGACGAGCGGGGGTTTTACAATGAGCAGTTCTTC. Translated, it gives CASSQDERGFYNEQFF.

J is TRBJ1-6 and V is TRBV28, with a weak D call TRBD1 (5 bases). The germline V gene has CDR1 MDHEN and CDR2 SYDVKM. The CDR3 consists of 14 residues. Trimming took off 3 bases at V and 9 bases at J, with 12 bases between the two ends. The CDR3 nucleotides read TGTGCCAGCAGTTTCGACCGGGGGGTTTCACCCCTCCACTTT. The encoded protein is CASSFDRGVSPLHF.

In this sample, this clone turned up once. The rearrangement links TRBV5-1 to TRBJ2-3, with 13 bases matching TRBD2. CDR1 SGHRS and CDR2 YFSETQ come from the germline V gene. The J segment lost 4 bases and the V segment lost 3 bases, leaving 2 bases of the junction unmatched. The CDR3 has 15 residues. The CDR3 DNA sequence: TGCGCCAGCAGCTCGGGACTAGCGGGGCCAGATACGCAGTATTTT. Translated: CASSSGLAGPDTQYF.

The chain combines TRBV19 with TRBJ1-1, with 8 nucleotides matching TRBD1. Per germline, CDR1 LNHDA and CDR2 SQIVND (reference sequence). V lost 4 bases and J lost 5; bases outside the gene matches: 9. The CDR3 totals 15 residues. CDR3 coding DNA: TGTGCCAGTAGTACGGGACAGGTGCAGGGGACTGAAGCTTTCTTT. Translating it yields CASSTGQVQGTEAFF. The variable domain in full, with the rest retrieved from reference TRBV19 and TRBJ1-1, is DGGITQSPKYLFRKEGQNVTLSCEQNLNHDAMYWYRQDPGQGLRLIYYSQIVNDFQKGDIAEGYSVSREKKESFPLTVTSAQKNPTAFYLCASSTGQVQGTEAFFGQGTRLTVV.

The V call is TRBV7-9, the J call TRBJ1-4, with 9 bases aligning to TRBD1. Germline V gene lookup returns CDR1 SEHNR and CDR2 FQNEAQ (reference sequence). The CDR3 runs to 15 residues. With 5 bases clipped from V and 8 bases from J, the junction kept 9 bases outside the gene matches. The CDR3 sequence is CASSASGTGSEKLFF. The DNA for the CDR3 is TGTGCCAGCAGCGCCTCCGGGACAGGGTCCGAAAAACTGTTTTTT.

The chain combines TRBV4-3 with TRBJ2-7, with 7 bases aligning to TRBD1. Germline V gene data show CDR1 as LGHNA and CDR2 as YSLEER. The CDR3 loop spans 15 amino acids. V lost 3 bases to trimming and J lost 4 bases; unmatched junction nucleotides: 9. The CDR3 loop is CASSQEASRGYEQYF. CDR3 bases: TGCGCCAGCAGCCAGGAGGCCAGCAGGGGGTACGAGCAGTACTTC.

This chain links TRBV6-5 with TRBJ1-3; D unresolved. Trimming shortened V by 6 bases and J by 0 bases, and 9 bases separated the two germline ends. In germline, CDR1 is MNHEY, CDR2 SVGAGI. The CDR3 extends over 14 amino acids. CDR3 nucleotides: TGTGCCAGCAGCCCGATACACTCTGGAAACACCATATATTTT. Translating it yields CASSPIHSGNTIYF.

The rearrangement links TRBV18 to TRBJ2-7; D gene uncertain. The CDR3 is made up of 12 amino acids. Germline V CDR1 and CDR2: KGHSH, LQKENI. Trimming removed 4 bases at V and 4 bases at J, with 8 bases between. Written as DNA, the CDR3 is TGTGCCAGCTCACTGATACAGTACGAGCAGTACTTC. This codes for CASSLIQYEQYF.

V usage is TRBV11-2 and J usage is TRBJ1-2; TRBD1 might be the D (5 bases). The CDR3 contains 13 residues. V was trimmed by 0 bases and J by 6 bases, leaving 8 bases between them. Germline CDR1 reads SGHAT; CDR2 reads FQNNGV. Here the CDR3 reads CASSLDVQDGYTF. CDR3 DNA: TGTGCCAGCAGCTTAGATGTACAGGATGGCTACACCTTC.

This chain joins TRBV18 and TRBJ1-4; 7 bases are a match to TRBD1. Per germline, CDR1 KGHSH and CDR2 LQKENI. Trimming cost V 6 bases and J 2 bases; bases outside gene matches: 6. CDR3 length equals 15 residues. For the CDR3, the DNA is TGTGCCAGCTCCCAAGGGGGCCCGACTAATGAAAAACTGTTTTTT. Translation: CASSQGGPTNEKLFF.

The chain has TRBV4-1 and TRBJ2-2, with TRBD2 matching 13 bases. The V gene end was trimmed by 4 bases and the J gene end by 4 bases; junction bases not matched to a gene: 15. CDR1 is MGHRA and CDR2 is YSYEKL in the germline V gene. The CDR3 has 20 amino acids. CDR3 in amino acids: CASSRSPTSGGAVGTGELFF. In DNA, the CDR3 is TGCGCCAGCAGCCGGTCCCCAACTAGCGGGGGGGCAGTTGGCACCGGGGAGCTGTTTTTT.

The chain has TRBV27 and TRBJ1-2; 11 positions match TRBD1. The CDR3 spans 13 residues. Looked up from germline, CDR1 is MNHEY and CDR2 is SMNVEV (reference sequence). With 7 bases clipped from V and 6 bases from J, the junction kept 4 bases outside the gene matches. The chain's CDR3 is CASTGQGVNGYTF. In DNA, the CDR3 is TGTGCCAGCACGGGACAGGGGGTGAATGGCTACACCTTC.

The V gene is TRBV11-2, the J gene TRBJ2-1, with D perhaps TRBD2 (5 bases). V lost 0 bases and J lost 2, with 11 bases in between. The CDR3 loop spans 16 amino acids. CDR1 SGHAT and CDR2 FQNNGV come from the germline V gene. In DNA form, the CDR3 reads TGTGCCAGCAGCTTAGATGTTGACGGGACCTACAATGAGCAGTTCTTC. Translating gives CASSLDVDGTYNEQFF.

The V gene is TRBV18, the J gene TRBJ1-3; D might be TRBD1 (6 bases). The CDR3 is 16 amino acids. Germline-derived CDR1 and CDR2 are KGHSH and LQKENI. The V gene lost 6 bases and the J gene lost 3 bases, with 18 bases spanning the gap. The CDR3 nucleotides are TGTGCCAGCTCCCTCACACAGGGAGTTGATGGAAACACCATATATTTT. This gives the protein CASSLTQGVDGNTIYF.

The chain uses TRBV5-1 and TRBJ1-6; D unclear. This CDR3 spans 14 amino acids. Trimming stripped 2 bases from V and 7 bases from J, with 10 bases between. Germline V CDR1 and CDR2: SGHRS, YFSETQ. The CDR3 region has the DNA TGCGCCAGCAGCTTCCGGGGTTCGAATTCACCCCTCCACTTT. Translation: CASSFRGSNSPLHF.